Shown below are 17 T cell receptor beta chains from a single sample sequenced in a study of blood T cell repertoires in COVID-19 (dated by TCRdb to 2019 to 2021). Libraries came from the immunoSEQ multiplex PCR assay. The table comes from immuneACCESS by way of TCRdb, which keeps in-frame sequences with V and J called. Part of the clones is missing from these tables; in studies checked, under half for an unresolved V gene and the rest for unknown reasons. This sample gives some 110,000 clones in total; around 80% of them show up just once. The biggest ten clones account for 0.65% to 0.9% of the sample. The sample was peripheral blood. All receptors derive from a woman between 65 and 79 years old with acute or convalescent COVID-19.

The J gene is TRBJ2-3, the V gene TRBV3-1 (or the pseudogene TRBV3-2); 12 nucleotides match TRBD2. The junction had 4 bases not matched to a gene; V was cut back by 4 bases and J by 11 bases. The V gene's germline CDR1 is LGHDT and CDR2 YNNKEL (reference sequence). The CDR3 is made up of 13 amino acids. This chain's CDR3 is CASSPVLAGGQYF. The CDR3 DNA is TGTGCCAGCAGCCCTGTACTAGCGGGGGGGCAGTATTTT.

V is TRBV19 and J is TRBJ1-6; tentatively, D is TRBD1 (5 bases). CDR1 and CDR2 from the germline V gene are LNHDA and SQIVND (reference sequence). The ends were cut back, 11 bases at V and 9 bases at J, with 17 bases in the middle. There are 13 residues in the CDR3. DNA of the CDR3: TGTGCCTCCGTCGGACACTCCTCTTCACCCCTCCACTTT. It encodes CASVGHSSSPLHF.

V and J are TRBV2 and TRBJ2-7, with a tentative D call TRBD2 (6 bases). V dropped 4 bases and J dropped 2 bases, with 12 bases sitting between them. Germline CDR1 SNHLY, CDR2 FYNNEI. This CDR3 has 14 amino acids. The CDR3 DNA is TGTGCCAGCAGTGGGACTAACATGGCCTACGAGCAGTACTTC. This encodes CASSGTNMAYEQYF.

The CDR3 loop reads CASSVTSGGETQYF. The CDR3 DNA follows: TGTGCCAGCAGCGTAACTAGCGGGGGAGAGACCCAGTACTTC. This rearrangement joins TRBV9 to TRBJ2-5; 11 nucleotides match TRBD2. The CDR3 length is 14 residues. CDR1 is SGDLS and CDR2 is YYNGEE in the germline V gene. V trimming: 1 base; J trimming: 4 bases; junction bases outside the gene matches: 0. The whole variable domain, remainder taken from reference TRBV9 and TRBJ2-5, is DSGVTQTPKHLITATGQRVTLRCSPRSGDLSVYWYQQSLDQGLQFLIQYYNGEERAKGNILERFSAQQFPDLHSELNLSSLELGDSALYFCASSVTSGGETQYFGPGTRLLVL.

The CDR3 is CASAAASNTEAFF. The CDR3 nucleotides read TGTGCCAGCGCGGCGGCCTCGAACACTGAAGCTTTCTTT. The genes are TRBV5-4 and TRBJ1-1, with D hard to call. Germline V gene sequence: CDR1 SGHNT, CDR2 YYREEE (reference sequence). The CDR3 covers 13 residues. V was clipped by 7 bases and J by 1 base, with 11 bases between them.

This clone occurred once. V gene TRBV4-1 combines with J gene TRBJ2-3; TRBD2 matches 16 bases. CDR3 size: 16 residues. The trim removed 3 bases at V and 9 bases at J, leaving 6 bases unmatched. Germline lookup yields CDR1 MGHRA and CDR2 YSYEKL. DNA of the CDR3: TGCGCCAGCAGCCAGGATCCGGGACTAGCGGGGGGGACGCAGTATTTT. It codes for CASSQDPGLAGGTQYF.

This chain uses TRBV5-1 with TRBJ2-7, with a tentative D call TRBD2 (6 bases). The CDR3 runs to 15 residues. CDR1 and CDR2 (germline): SGHRS, YFSETQ. Trimming cost V 4 bases and J 5 bases, with 19 bases left between them. This CDR3 is CASSVTTGVSHEQYF. The CDR3 nucleotides read TGCGCCAGCAGCGTCACGACGGGGGTGTCCCACGAGCAGTACTTC. The full variable domain, completed using reference TRBV5-1 and TRBJ2-7, is KAGVTQTPRYLIKTRGQQVTLSCSPISGHRSVSWYQQTPGQGLQFLFEYFSETQRNKGNFPGRFSGRQFSNSRSEMNVSTLELGDSALYLCASSVTTGVSHEQYFGPGTRLTVT.

This clone was detected a few times. CDR3 sequence reads: CASSLEGAQSGNTIYF. CDR3 coding DNA: TGTGCCAGCAGCCTCGAGGGGGCCCAATCTGGAAACACCATATATTTT. The chain employs TRBV11-1 and TRBJ1-3; 7 bases are shared with TRBD1. Per the germline V gene, CDR1 is SGHAT and CDR2 is FQDESV (reference sequence). The CDR3 contains 16 residues. Losses at the gene ends were 5 bases for V and 1 base for J; bases not matched to a gene: 8.

The chain couples TRBV5-1 to TRBJ2-3; weak D call: TRBD1 (5 bases). The ends were cut back, 2 bases at V and 0 bases at J, with 7 bases in the middle. CDR1 and CDR2 (germline): SGHRS, YFSETQ. This CDR3 is built from 14 residues. CDR3 in amino acids: CASSLGHSTDTQYF. In DNA form, the CDR3 reads TGCGCCAGCAGCTTAGGACACAGCACAGATACGCAGTATTTT.

The chain carries TRBV5-6 and TRBJ1-1, with no clear D. V lost 4 bases and J lost 4, with 14 bases in between. Germline V gene data show CDR1 as SGHDT and CDR2 as YYEEEE. The CDR3 covers 14 residues. The CDR3 DNA is TGTGCCAGCAGCCCGGTGTGGGGAGGCACTGAAGCTTTCTTT. Translated, it gives CASSPVWGGTEAFF.

This chain joins TRBV2 and TRBJ2-5; 7 bases agree with TRBD1. The CDR3 sequence is 15 residues long. J lost 5 bases, V lost 7 bases, and 13 bases had no gene match. Germline lookup yields CDR1 SNHLY and CDR2 FYNNEI. CDR3 residues: CASTDRVPSRETQYF. The CDR3 DNA follows: TGTGCCAGCACCGACAGGGTCCCCTCGAGGGAGACCCAGTACTTC.

V gene TRBV7-2 combines with J gene TRBJ2-7; the match to TRBD2 covers 7 bases. This CDR3 has 14 residues. The germline V gene encodes CDR1 SGHTA and CDR2 FQGNSA. J was trimmed by 4 bases and V by 4 bases; bases with no gene match: 7. The DNA of the CDR3 is TGTGCCAGCAGCTCGTCATCGGGGGGATACGAGCAGTACTTC. It encodes CASSSSSGGYEQYF.

There are a few counts of this clone. The V call is TRBV11-2, the J call TRBJ1-3; D perhaps matches TRBD1 (6 bases). CDR3 length equals 15 residues. The V gene lost 2 bases and the J gene lost 1 base, with 9 bases spanning the gap. Germline CDR1 reads SGHAT; CDR2 reads FQNNGV. DNA of the CDR3: TGTGCCAGCAGCTTATGGCAGGGGTCTGGAAACACCATATATTTT. It yields the protein CASSLWQGSGNTIYF. The full variable domain, its missing parts supplied by reference TRBV11-2 and TRBJ1-3, is EAGVAQSPRYKIIEKRQSVAFWCNPISGHATLYWYQQILGQGPKLLIQFQNNGVVDDSQLPKDRFSAERLKGVDSTLKIQPAKLEDSAVYLCASSLWQGSGNTIYFGEGSWLTVV.

This clone was detected only once. The rearrangement joins TRBV11-2 to TRBJ2-1; possibly TRBD2 for D (6 bases). This CDR3 has 15 amino acids. Trimming removed 1 base at V and 3 bases at J, with 10 bases between. CDR1 and CDR2 (germline): SGHAT, FQNNGV. DNA for the CDR3: TGTGCCAGCAGCTTAGCGGGGGTTTACTACAATGAGCAGTTCTTC. Amino acid sequence: CASSLAGVYYNEQFF.

The CDR3 spells CASSSTGVGVEQFF. CDR3 DNA: TGTGCCAGCAGTTCCACAGGGGTAGGTGTTGAGCAGTTCTTC. This chain links TRBV27 with TRBJ2-1; 7 nucleotides line up with TRBD1. The CDR3 is 14 residues long. J lost 9 bases, V lost 4 bases, and 9 bases had no gene match. Per the germline V gene, CDR1 is MNHEY and CDR2 is SMNVEV (reference sequence).

V gene TRBV27 combines with J gene TRBJ2-3; D may be TRBD1 (5 bases). The V end lost 5 bases, the J end lost 5 bases, and 8 bases lay between the germline ends. This CDR3 has 12 amino acids. CDR1 is MNHEY and CDR2 is SMNVEV in the germline V gene (reference sequence). The CDR3 here is CASSIQGDTQYF. CDR3 DNA sequence: TGTGCCAGCAGTATCCAGGGAGATACGCAGTATTTT.

As DNA, the CDR3 is TGTGCCAGCAGTGAAACTAGCGGGAGGATATATGAGCAGTTCTTC. This translates into CASSETSGRIYEQFF. This chain uses TRBV28 with TRBJ2-1; 12 bases are a match to TRBD2. Germline V gives CDR1 MDHEN, CDR2 SYDVKM. With 5 bases clipped from V and 8 bases from J, the junction kept 7 bases outside the gene matches. The CDR3 is 15 residues long.